These 14 T cell receptor beta chains were all obtained from the same sample, sequenced in a study of T-cell reconstitution after alpha-beta-depleted transplantation in children. Unique molecular identifiers were built into the TCRbeta library. TCRdb itself ran the PCR reads through MiXCR, one entry per CDR3 protein. The sample lists fewer than 550,000 distinct CDR3 sequences, over 10% seen once, with approximately 15% in the top ten. The specimen was PBMCs, mostly from graft donor cells, collected 180 days after TCRalphabeta/CD19-depleted stem cell transplant. The receptors derive from a female patient aged 2 to 10 who had a stem cell transplant for aplastic anemia, so the T cells may come from the graft donor.

J is TRBJ2-1 and V is TRBV18, with D perhaps given as TRBD1 or TRBD2 (6 bases each). Trimming removed 1 base from V and 2 bases from J, with 9 bases in between. The CDR3 is 15 residues long. The germline V gene encodes CDR1 KGHSH and CDR2 LQKENI. This CDR3 reads CASSPQGGTYNEQFF. The CDR3, as DNA: TGTGCCAGCTCACCACAGGGGGGTACCTACAATGAGCAGTTCTTC.

This clonotype was found many times. The chain carries TRBV3-1 and TRBJ2-3; D not resolved. The germline gives CDR1 LGHDT, CDR2 YNNKEL (reference sequence). With 1 base removed from V and 6 bases from J, the gap between germline ends came to 5 bases. The CDR3 is made up of 12 amino acids. The CDR3 coding sequence is TGTGCCAGCAGCCAAGTAAAGGATACGCAGTATTTT. It encodes CASSQVKDTQYF.

This clonotype was counted many times. J is TRBJ2-1 and V is TRBV10-3; D might be TRBD2 (5 bases). The CDR3 covers 13 residues. V lost 8 bases, J lost 6 bases, and 14 bases lay in between. Germline CDR1 ENHRY, CDR2 SYGVKD. The CDR3 DNA reads TGTGCCATCCGGCTAGCAGGTGGCAATGAGCAGTTCTTC. Protein sequence: CAIRLAGGNEQFF.

This clonotype was counted only a few times. The chain joins TRBV7-2 to TRBJ1-6, with TRBD1 matching 8 bases. Germline lookup yields CDR1 SGHTA and CDR2 FQGNSA. After removal of 8 bases from V and 9 bases from J, the junction contained 15 bases not matched to a gene. The length of the CDR3 is 16 residues. CDR3 protein: CASRRFAGQGSSPLHF. The CDR3 nucleotides read TGTGCCAGCCGCCGATTTGCTGGACAGGGAAGTTCACCCCTCCACTTT.

This clonotype showed up many times. This chain connects TRBV7-9 to TRBJ1-4; 7 bases are shared with TRBD1. The V segment lost 3 bases and the J segment 8 bases; nucleotides outside the gene matches: 12. This CDR3 has 16 amino acids. The germline CDR1 and CDR2 sequences are SEHNR and FQNEAQ (reference sequence). CDR3 bases: TGTGCCAGCAGCTTCCGACAGGGAGTTGAGTGGGAAAAACTGTTTTTT. Residues: CASSFRQGVEWEKLFF.

The chain employs TRBV6-2 or TRBV6-3 and TRBJ1-5, with D maybe TRBD1 (6 bases). The V gene lost 2 bases and the J gene lost 6 bases, with 8 bases spanning the gap. From germline, CDR1 is MNHEY and CDR2 SVGEGT. This CDR3 is built from 13 residues. CDR3 amino acids: CASSYQGFQPQHF. CDR3 nucleotide sequence: TGTGCCAGCAGTTACCAGGGGTTTCAGCCCCAGCATTTT.

This clonotype was picked up many times. This chain uses TRBV7-9 with TRBJ1-1; no firm D call. Germline assignment: CDR1 SEHNR and CDR2 FQNEAQ (reference sequence). Trimming stripped 6 bases from V and 1 base from J, with 15 bases between. This CDR3 contains 15 residues. CDR3 nucleotides: TGTGCCAGCAGTCCCGGGGAGAGAAAGAACACTGAAGCTTTCTTT. Residues: CASSPGERKNTEAFF.

The rearrangement joins TRBV15 to TRBJ2-2; D gene uncertain. Per the germline V gene, CDR1 is LNHNV and CDR2 is YYDKDF (reference sequence). Trimming shortened V by 1 base and J by 8 bases, and 11 bases separated the two germline ends. CDR3 size: 14 residues. The chain's CDR3 is CATSRVGLLGELFF. The CDR3 coding sequence is TGTGCCACCAGCAGAGTTGGGCTCCTTGGGGAGCTGTTTTTT. Combining the CDR3 with reference TRBV15 and TRBJ2-2 gives the whole variable domain DAMVIQNPRYQVTQFGKPVTLSCSQTLNHNVMYWYQQKSSQAPKLLFHYYDKDFNNEADTPDNFQSRRPNTSFCFLDIRSPGLGDTAMYLCATSRVGLLGELFFGEGSRLTVL.

A few counts support this clonotype. V and J are TRBV28 and TRBJ1-1, with D possibly being TRBD1 (6 bases). V was cut by 1 base and J by 0 bases, with 18 bases left in between. Germline values: CDR1 MDHEN, CDR2 SYDVKM. The CDR3 runs 18 residues. As DNA, the CDR3 is TGTGCCAGCAGTTTATATCTCCGGGTCGGGGGGCTGAACACTGAAGCTTTCTTT. Translating gives CASSLYLRVGGLNTEAFF.

There are a few counts of this clonotype. The chain has TRBV21-1 and TRBJ2-7; TRBD1 is the table's D call, not checked against the DNA. TRBV21-1 counts as a pseudogene. The CDR3 loop spans 16 amino acids. CDR3 residues: CASSKGAGGSSYEQYF. In DNA, the CDR3 is TGTGCCAGCAGCAAAGGGGCGGGGGGGAGCTCCTACGAGCAGTACTTC.

The CDR3 bases are TGCAGTGCTACCAGCTGGGGGAATGAGCAGTTCTTC. Residues: CSATSWGNEQFF. The J gene is TRBJ2-1, the V gene TRBV20-1; the D gene could be TRBD1 or TRBD2 (5 bases each). CDR3 size: 12 residues. Trimming took off 4 bases at V and 7 bases at J, with 11 bases between the two ends. Germline CDR1 DFQATT, CDR2 SNEGSKA (reference sequence).

This clonotype was counted only a few times. The V call is TRBV7-9, the J call TRBJ2-7; 13 positions agree with TRBD2. The V gene's germline CDR1 is SEHNR and CDR2 FQNEAQ (reference sequence). J gave up 5 bases and V 5 bases, and 9 bases lay outside the gene matches. The length of the CDR3 is 16 residues. Here the CDR3 DNA reads TGTGCCAGCAGCCCTGGGACTAGCGGGATAAGTGACGAGCAGTACTTC. Amino acid sequence: CASSPGTSGISDEQYF. The full variable domain, rest sourced from reference TRBV7-9 and TRBJ2-7, is DTGVSQNPRHKITKRGQNVTFRCDPISEHNRLYWYRQTLGQGPEFLTYFQNEAQLEKSRLLSDRFSAERPKGSFSTLEIQRTEQGDSAMYLCASSPGTSGISDEQYFGPGTRLTVT.

This clonotype was observed at least ten times. V usage is TRBV27 and J usage is TRBJ1-1; 7 bases match TRBD1. This CDR3 contains 15 residues. CDR1 MNHEY and CDR2 SMNVEV come from the germline V gene (reference sequence). The junction had 8 bases not matched to a gene; V was cut back by 4 bases and J by 3 bases. The CDR3 spells CASSSPPTGDTEAFF. CDR3 DNA: TGTGCCAGCAGTTCCCCACCCACAGGGGACACTGAAGCTTTCTTT.

The chain has TRBV6-5 and TRBJ2-2, with a possible D match to TRBD2 (6 bases). Germline loops: CDR1 MNHEY, CDR2 SVGAGI. The V end was cut by 4 bases, the J end by 3 bases, with 12 bases between. The CDR3 runs to 15 residues. The CDR3 DNA reads as TGTGCCAGCAGTTCAAGACTAGAACACACCGGGGAGCTGTTTTTT. As protein: CASSSRLEHTGELFF.